This TCR beta chain was observed in a study of vaccination and CD4 T cells after COVID-19. Study in general: In the control cultures, a CEFX pool, an HIV-1 Nef pool, or no peptide was supplied. Overall study findings and caveats: Median roughly 86% of reactive clones detected in convalescent patients emerged only post-vaccination.

Note on this clonotype: Its target is unknown. One end of the junction does not line up with germline, which may come from a read error.

CDR3 length: 14 residues. The germline gives CDR1 SNHLY, CDR2 FYNNEI. Sequenced with the Oncomine TCR Beta short-read assay was DNA taken from cultured CD4+ T cells. MiXCR, run by TCRdb on the PCR reads, gives a single entry per CDR3 protein. The sample yields some 26,000 distinct CDR3 sequences, 50% to 65% seen once. Sample treatment: roughly ten-day PBMC culture with coronavirus spike peptide pools or control peptides (ViraFEST assay). The source was CD4+ T cells from blood, cultured in vitro, collected before SARS-CoV-2 vaccination. The clonotype comes from a human donor who received a COVID-19 vaccine. V and J are TRBV2 and TRBJ2-2; TRBD2 might be the D (6 bases). The CDR3 reads CASRPTGVTGGLFF. CDR3 coding DNA: TGTGCCAGCAGACCCACAGGAGTCACCGGGGGGCTGTTTTTT.